Listed here is a single TCR beta chain. This record comes from a study of blood T cell repertoires in COVID-19. Turning to the study itself: The United States, Italy and Spain supplied acute and convalescent COVID-19 samples. PBMCs, B-cell-depleted T cells, or T cells provided the cDNA or gDNA that made up the material.

The CDR3 is made up of 12 amino acids. V lost 0 bases and J lost 13; bases outside the gene matches: 3. The germline CDR1 and CDR2 sequences are LGHDT and YNNKEL (reference sequence). In the authors' methods: Nucleated cell number was recorded as an estimate derived from reference gene primer amplification. Libraries were prepared by immunoSEQ multiplex PCR; TCRdb keeps only in-frame clonotypes and omits some of them. V and J calls plus clone size are reproduced from that table; the DNA served to infer D and trimming. The sample has about 22,000 clones, around 83% seen once; the top ten hold around 48%.

The sequencing input was peripheral blood. J is TRBJ2-1 and V is TRBV3-1 (or the pseudogene TRBV3-2), with 7 bases that match TRBD2. This clonotype was sampled from a man between 65 and 85 years old with acute or convalescent COVID-19. The CDR3 sequence: CASSQEGLLQFF. The CDR3 bases are TGTGCCAGCAGCCAAGAGGGACTATTACAGTTCTTC.